In its sample, the clone carrying this T cell receptor (beta chain) was seen a few times. As yet, its antigen is unknown. The data were taken from a study of beta chain features in type 1 diabetes. Each sorted fraction was over 95% pure. The authors reverse transcribed all of the isolated RNA, so sequencing captured expressed TCRB transcripts. This table comes from immunoSEQ multiplex PCR, and its TCRdb copy is limited to in-frame clones, with some not included. The data show about 660,000 clones, over 13% seen once. The V and J ends lost 1 base and 5 bases, in that order; junction bases with no gene match: 5. CDR1 is SGHDN, CDR2 FVKESK, per germline. The CDR3 spans 16 residues. Study-wide findings and caveats: For Type 1 diabetes patients, all four CD4+ subsets carried TCRB CDR3s that were moderately but significantly shorter. Although PCR might favor shorter templates, it would do so equally in patients and controls. Possibly, sequencing cDNA over-represented cells that had high TCR expression levels. Patients with type 1 diabetes showed fewer VDJ junction insertions and more deletions.

Sequenced material: naive CD4+ T cells from blood. V gene TRBV14 combines with J gene TRBJ2-1, with 10 bases that match TRBD2. The clonotype comes from a man between 18 and 29 years old with type 1 diabetes. The CDR3 coding sequence is TGTGCCAGCAGCCAAGTCGTCGGACTAGCGGACAATGAGCAGTTCTTC. As protein: CASSQVVGLADNEQFF.